The clone carrying this T cell receptor beta chain has just a few counts. This CDR3 has 13 residues. V shed 7 bases and J 4 bases; nucleotides not matched to a gene: 9. CDR1 and CDR2 (germline): SQVTM, ANQGSEA. Profiling relied on immunoSEQ multiplex PCR, and the TCRdb table lists in-frame clones only, not all of them. This sample has a few hundred thousand clones, with roughly four fifths found just once. The source of the sample is a study of blood T cell repertoires in COVID-19. Study-level background: Samples representing acute and convalescent COVID-19 were sourced from the United States, Italy and Spain.

The material sequenced was PBMCs or T cells enriched from blood (not recorded which). This clonotype was sampled from a woman aged 50 to 60 who had recovered from COVID-19. This chain joins TRBV29-1 and TRBJ1-2, with 7 bases aligning to TRBD1. The CDR3 reads CSAGGDSSYGYTF. In DNA, the CDR3 is TGCAGCGCGGGGGGGGACAGTTCCTATGGCTACACCTTC.